The clone carrying this TCR beta chain has more than one count but fewer than ten. What it recognizes is unknown. The data originate from a study of cytomegalovirus exposure and HLA in healthy donors. Overall study results and limits: Many donors carried some public TCRs, although rarity characterized most TCR sequences.

Germline V gene lookup returns CDR1 SGHNT and CDR2 YENEEA. The CDR3 runs 14 residues. Trimming took off 2 bases at V and 5 bases at J, with 12 bases between the two ends. The PCR used 60 Vbeta and 13 Jbeta primers. Libraries were prepared by immunoSEQ multiplex PCR; TCRdb keeps only in-frame clonotypes and omits some of them. The profile shows 130,000 or so clones, about 8.5% of them singletons. The TCR comes from a man aged 40-55 years in good health and CMV-seronegative. The rearrangement links TRBV11-3 to TRBJ1-1; D not certain. Sequencing was carried out using PBMCs. This CDR3 is CASSLTFPGTEAFF. The CDR3 DNA is TGTGCCAGCAGCTTAACCTTTCCGGGAACTGAAGCTTTCTTT.